This T cell receptor beta chain was sequenced in a study of blood T cell repertoires in COVID-19. This CDR3 has 11 residues. V lost 3 bases and J 7 bases, leaving 6 bases between the germline ends. Germline V gene lookup returns CDR1 SGHVS and CDR2 FQNEAQ. Clones were sequenced by immunoSEQ multiplex PCR, and TCRdb holds only the in-frame ones, with some missing. The sample contains 200,000 to 250,000 clones, more than 70% of which appear only once. The sequenced sample was peripheral blood. The sequence was collected from an elderly woman with acute or convalescent COVID-19. V usage is TRBV7-8 and J usage is TRBJ1-2, with a weak D call TRBD1 (6 bases). The CDR3 reads CASSLGAGYTF. DNA for the CDR3: TGTGCCAGCAGCTTGGGGGCTGGCTACACCTTC.